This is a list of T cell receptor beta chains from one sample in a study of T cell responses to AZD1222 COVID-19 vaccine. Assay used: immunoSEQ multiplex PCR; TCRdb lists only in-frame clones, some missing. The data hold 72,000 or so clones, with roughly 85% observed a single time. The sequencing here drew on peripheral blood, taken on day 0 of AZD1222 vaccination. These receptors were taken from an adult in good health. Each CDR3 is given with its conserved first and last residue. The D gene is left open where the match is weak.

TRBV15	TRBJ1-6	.	CATSRDGRPNSPLHF
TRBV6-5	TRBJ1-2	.	CASSYTQGAALYGYTF
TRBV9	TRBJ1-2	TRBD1	CASSYLEGQDLLMDGYTF
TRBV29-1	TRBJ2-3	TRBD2	CSGSQAGGLDTQYF
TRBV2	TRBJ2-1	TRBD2	CASSEIRTSGGNEQFF
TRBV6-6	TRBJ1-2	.	CASSYVGTYGYTF
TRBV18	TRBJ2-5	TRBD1	CASSGRGETQYF
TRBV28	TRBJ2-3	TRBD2	CASSSPLRLAGDSDTQYF
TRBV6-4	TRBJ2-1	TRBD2	CASSVGLAGGGEQFF
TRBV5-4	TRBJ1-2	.	CASSSLGPGDYYGYTF
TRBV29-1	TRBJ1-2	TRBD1	CSVGTGSIYGYTF
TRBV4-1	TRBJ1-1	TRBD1	CASSQETGGTMNTEAFF
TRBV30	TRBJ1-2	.	CAWRRGAHGGYTF
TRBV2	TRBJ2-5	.	CASNKDVGQETQYF
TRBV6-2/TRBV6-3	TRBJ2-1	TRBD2	CASTPWASGDNEQFF
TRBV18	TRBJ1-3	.	CASSDGGAWGNTIYF
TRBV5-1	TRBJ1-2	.	CASSLGDGADNGYTF
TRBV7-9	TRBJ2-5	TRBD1	CASSLEGGGETQYF
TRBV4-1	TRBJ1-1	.	CASSRNGEAFF
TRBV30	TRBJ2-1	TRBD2	CAWRGGTSGSPSEQFF
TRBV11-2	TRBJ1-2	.	CASSLEGRRGYTF
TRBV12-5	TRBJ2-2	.	CASGPDAIAGELFF
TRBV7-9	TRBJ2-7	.	CASSLDGGGGHEQYF
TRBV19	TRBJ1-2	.	CASSQGVIYGYTF
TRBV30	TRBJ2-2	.	CAWSKQNTGELFF
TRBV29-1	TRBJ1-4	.	CSAAAGLVVNEKLFF
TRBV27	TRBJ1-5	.	CATGGGDQPQHF
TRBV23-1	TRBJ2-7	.	CASSQSARQRWYEQYF
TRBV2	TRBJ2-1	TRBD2	CASRAGTSSYNEQFF
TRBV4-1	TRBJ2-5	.	CASSQEGGGQETQYF
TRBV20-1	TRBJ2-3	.	CSASGAVFTDTQYF
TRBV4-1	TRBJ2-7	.	CASSHPGPTYEQYF
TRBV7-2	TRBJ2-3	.	CASSLGPNTDTQYF
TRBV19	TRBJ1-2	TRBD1	CASSIGGTGILLGYTF
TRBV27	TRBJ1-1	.	CASSFGPPEAFF
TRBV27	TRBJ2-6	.	CASRSRRTSYSGANVLTF
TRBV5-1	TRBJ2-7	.	CASSFDVYEQYF
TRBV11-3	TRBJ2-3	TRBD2	CASSSTSGETDTQYF
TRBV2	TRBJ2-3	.	CASGGGNTQYF
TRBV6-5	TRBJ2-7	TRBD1	CASRATGLSYEQYF
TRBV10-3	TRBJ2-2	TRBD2	CAIAGRENTGELFF
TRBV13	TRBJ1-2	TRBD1	CASSQGGQGPYGYTF
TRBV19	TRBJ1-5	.	CACGTGIQPQHF
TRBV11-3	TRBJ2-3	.	CASSSRWGTDTQYF
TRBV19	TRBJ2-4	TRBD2	CASSTGRAAGKNIQYF
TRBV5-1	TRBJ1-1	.	CASRRTEYTEAFF
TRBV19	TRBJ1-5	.	CASRQAVVGQPQHF
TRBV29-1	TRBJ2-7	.	CSVGISSYEQYF
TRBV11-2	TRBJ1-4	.	CASSLGSGEKLFF
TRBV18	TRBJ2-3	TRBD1	CASSPQVGTGTDTQYF